This T cell receptor (beta chain) was found in a study of T cell repertoires in cytomegalovirus infection (dated by TCRdb to the late 2010s). Regarding the research as a whole: The peptide stimulations were aimed at well-studied HLA-B-restricted epitopes as well as recently identified HLA-C-restricted CMV epitopes, whose presentation resists viral immunomodulation. The HLA type of each donor mattered for the analysis, because public TCR beta signatures pointed to carriage of CMV infection along with the matching HLA type.

Overall study results and their limits: In both this cohort and an independent cohort of more than 350 donors, the cumulative frequency of public TCR beta family members distinguished carriers of CMV infection plus the relevant HLA type. The ex vivo response was dominated by HLA-C-restricted CMV-specific TCR beta clonotypes, which also provided the single most frequent clonotype in two of eight donors.

This clonotype was counted a few times. The antigen this receptor binds is unknown. Within one base of it there is no much larger clone, and no base qualities were kept. Ends trimmed: V by 7 bases, J by 9 bases; bases unmatched to a gene: 3. CDR1 and CDR2 were assigned from the germline V gene (reference sequence) as MNHNY and SVGAGI. From its cysteine to its phenylalanine, the CDR3 spans 13 amino acids. Only CDR3 DNA is held: 39 bases, read in frame from base 1. The sample was run on an Illumina HiSeq 1500. TCRdb handled the public reads itself, with Q25 trimming in fastp and clone calling in MiXCR, and kept productive beta chains. Each entry merges the rows of one CDR3 protein and shows their most common DNA and genes. This sample is represented by 450,000 to 600,000 distinct CDR3 sequences; about 33% of them were singletons. The ten largest clones capture about a sixth of the sample. The sample's treatment or condition label, in plain terms: in vitro stimulation with specific CMV peptide epitopes to enrich CMV-specific T cells.

The chain was built from TRBV6-6 and TRBJ2-3, with 14 bases aligning to TRBD2. Sequencing was performed on cultured PBMCs, taken from culture after CMV antigen stimulation. The clonotype originates from a human donor in good health (CMV status not recorded). Some clones in this sample may be carry-over from other donors' samples. CDR3 sequence: CASTRTSGGTQYF. The nucleotide sequence is TGTGCCAGCACCCGGACTAGCGGGGGGACGCAGTATTTT.